One T cell receptor (beta chain) is described in this entry. The target of this receptor is not known. Qualities for individual bases were not recorded, and no much larger clone is one base off. In the germline V gene, CDR1 corresponds to SGHDT and CDR2 to YYEEEE. V gives up 0 bases and J gives up 3 bases, and the segment between their germline ends measures 9 bases. Counted from cysteine to phenylalanine, this CDR3 has 14 amino acids. Only the CDR3 DNA is retained, 42 bases long and in frame from the first base. This sample was taken from a study of shared clonotypes between healthy human individuals (dated by TCRdb to the early 2020s). Some background on the complete study: The cohort included three men and two women between 18 and 49 years of age. To increase sequencing depth and limit assay-specific biases, TCR repertoire library preparation and sequencing were carried out by different laboratories using diverse techniques. For each donor, CD4 naive and CD4 memory were each given three plates, CD8 naive was given two plates, and CD8 memory was given one plate. To estimate repertoire size and how much clonotype sharing occurs between individuals, the study deeply sequenced the blood TCR repertoires of about 5 healthy adults. Each donor's leukapheresis produced roughly between roughly 0.9 and 9 billion PBMCs. What the research found in general, with its limitations: Across four donors, around 5% of naive CD4, roughly 3.3% of naive CD8, approximately 2.5% of memory CD4, and approximately 0.4% of memory CD8 clonotypes were shared. Because the study included only a small number of donors, the genetic and exposure-history diversity represented was limited. Even with the large sequencing depth, rarefaction of the sorted-subset datasets indicated that sequencing was incomplete. Sampling was restricted to blood, and TCR repertoires in tissues likely differ from the TCR repertoires found in blood. Compared with non-shared clonotypes, clonotypes shared by all four sorted-subset donors had higher generation probabilities. Based on pairwise subsampling, the degree of clonotype sharing among donors was expected to be affected by sequencing depth. Larger estimated clonotype richness was generally found for naive subsets than for memory subsets.

The donors were healthy, HIV-negative adults who had no recently reported acute infections or vaccinations. Only Caucasian adults living in Nashville, Tennessee, USA were represented among the donors. Magnetic negative selection was used to enrich CD4+ T cells, after which naive cells were positively selected on CD45RA and the negative fraction became the memory subset. Blood was obtained by leukapheresis, after which PBMCs were separated by Ficoll-Histopaque density gradient centrifugation and cryopreserved in liquid nitrogen vapor phase. Purity and quantity of every magnetically sorted T cell population were checked by analytical flow cytometry. Genomic DNA was isolated from each sorted fraction and quantified by UV absorbance on a Nanodrop 2000c. Using the deep immunoSEQ assay, multiplex PCR amplified TCR CDR3 regions from genomic DNA. Genomic DNA extracted from each cell subset was distributed evenly over all wells of several immunoSEQ 96-well plates, and each plate served as one replicate. For sorted subsets, each replicate PCR was loaded with roughly 200 ng genomic DNA, equivalent to approximately 33,000 T cell genomes. Purified libraries were quantified with a Qubit 3.0 fluorometer, sized on a Bioanalyzer 2100, and re-quantified with the KAPA Library Quantification kit. A separate single-read 150-cycle Illumina NextSeq 550 flow cell was used to sequence each immunoSEQ 96-well plate. The original methods were these. Because the immunoSEQ output included only junctional sequences and no quality scores, the filtering could not be the same as the filtering used for full-length reads. Sequences were annotated with PyIR, a Python wrapper for IgBLAST v1.9, and V/J genes and CDR3 were assigned using IMGT germline references. Any read was removed if the V/J assignment was weak (E-value above 1e-6), the CDR3 was missing, or the read contained stop codons, out-of-frame junctions, or ambiguous translated residues. V3J clonotypes were defined by identical inferred V gene, J gene, and CDR3 amino acid sequence. Percentage overlap between repertoires was calculated by dividing the number of shared unique clonotypes by the size of the smaller repertoire. Three approaches were used to assess repertoire richness: RTK rarefaction, the Chao1 estimator, and Recon v2.1 estimates of unobserved clonotypes. OLGA was used to compute generation probabilities for all TCRbeta clonotypes that the gDNA method yielded from a handful of donors. The table was pulled from immuneACCESS by TCRdb, which kept in-frame rearrangements only. Such tables lose some clones; where checked, under half of the loss comes from unresolved V genes, and the rest has no known cause. The D gene and trimming were derived from the DNA, and the V and J assignments and clone size from that table. For this sample there are some 2,400,000 clones; almost 96% appear just once. Approximately 0.13% of the sample goes to the ten largest clones.

The TCR comes from a man between 18 and 35 years old in good health. Sequencing was carried out using naive CD4+ T cells sorted from blood. The sample's cell subset or site label, decoded: CD45RA+ positively selected. This sequence uses TRBV5-6 and TRBJ1-2; the D gene lacks a confident call. The CDR3 amino acid sequence is: CASSLALGDYGYTF. The DNA sequence is as follows: TGTGCCAGCAGCTTGGCCCTAGGAGACTATGGCTACACCTTC.